These 9 T cell receptor beta chains came from one sample sequenced in a study of blood T cell repertoires in COVID-19. Produced via immunoSEQ multiplex PCR; TCRdb's table is partial and in-frame only. The sample carries about 670,000 clones, around 89% recorded once. Source material: peripheral blood. These receptors were collected from a woman in her late teens or twenties with acute or convalescent COVID-19.

Of note for this clone: Other DNA sequences in the sample encode the same CDR3. CDR3 residues: CASSYLGQNQPQHF. The DNA for the CDR3 is TGTGCCAGCAGTTACCTCGGACAGAATCAGCCCCAGCATTTT. V gene TRBV6-5 combines with J gene TRBJ1-5, with D possibly matching TRBD1 (6 bases). CDR3 length: 14 residues. The V and J ends lost 2 bases and 4 bases respectively, with 9 bases between them. Germline V gene lookup returns CDR1 MNHEY and CDR2 SVGAGI.

The CDR3 spells CASSRDTPYNEQFF. The CDR3 DNA is TGTGCCAGCAGCAGGGACACCCCGTACAATGAGCAGTTCTTC. J is TRBJ2-1 and V is TRBV27, with D tentatively TRBD1 (6 bases). This CDR3 is built from 14 residues. In germline, CDR1 is MNHEY, CDR2 SMNVEV (reference sequence). V lost 6 bases and J 4 bases, leaving 13 bases between the germline ends.

The chain uses TRBV18 and TRBJ1-2, with D possibly TRBD1 on 5 matching bases. V was shortened by 1 base and J by 6 bases, with 15 bases between the two germline ends. The CDR3 is 15 residues long. The germline gives CDR1 KGHSH, CDR2 LQKENI. CDR3 DNA sequence: TGTGCCAGCTCACCACAGGGATTATTAGGGGATGGCTACACCTTC. Translation: CASSPQGLLGDGYTF.

CDR3 protein: CASSRRQGPGAYGYTF. The CDR3 nucleotides read TGCGCCAGCAGCCGCCGACAGGGTCCGGGAGCGTATGGCTACACCTTC. This sequence joins TRBV4-3 and TRBJ1-2, with 7 positions matching TRBD1. The CDR3 is 16 residues long. J gave up 5 bases and V 4 bases, and 13 bases lay outside the gene matches. The V gene's germline CDR1 is LGHNA and CDR2 YSLEER.

V and J are TRBV6-5 and TRBJ2-1; TRBD2 is a possible D gene (5 bases). This CDR3 contains 15 residues. Germline CDR1 is MNHEY and CDR2 is SVGAGI. The V gene lost 2 bases and the J gene lost 6 bases, with 14 bases spanning the gap. The CDR3 here is CASSYGGVWTNEQFF. The CDR3 nucleotides read TGTGCCAGCAGTTACGGAGGCGTTTGGACCAATGAGCAGTTCTTC.

The chain carries TRBV7-2 and TRBJ1-1; D ambiguous. Trimming took 5 bases from V and 4 from J, leaving 14 bases between them. Germline V gene lookup returns CDR1 SGHTA and CDR2 FQGNSA. The length of the CDR3 is 14 residues. CDR3 in amino acids: CASSTQIGPTEAFF. CDR3 nucleotide sequence: TGTGCCAGCAGCACACAGATAGGTCCCACTGAAGCTTTCTTT.

The rearrangement links TRBV4-2 to TRBJ2-7; 9 positions agree with TRBD2. Germline CDR1 LGHNA, CDR2 YNFKEQ. The junction had 10 bases not matched to a gene; V was cut back by 2 bases and J by 5 bases. CDR3 size: 16 residues. CDR3: CASSQLEASGDHEQYF. For the CDR3, the DNA is TGTGCCAGCAGCCAACTGGAAGCTAGCGGGGACCACGAGCAGTACTTC.

The chain employs TRBV7-9 and TRBJ2-3, with TRBD2 identical over 7 bases. CDR3 length equals 17 residues. With V trimmed by 5 bases and J by 2 bases, 13 bases remained unmatched. CDR1 is SEHNR, CDR2 FQNEAQ, per germline (reference sequence). The CDR3 loop reads CASSPTTGGGDTDTQYF. The CDR3 bases are TGTGCCAGCAGCCCTACGACGGGAGGAGGGGACACAGATACGCAGTATTTT.

Only one count was recorded for this clone. The gene calls are TRBV19 and TRBJ1-5; no reliable D call. The CDR3 contains 16 residues. The germline V gene has CDR1 LNHDA and CDR2 SQIVND (reference sequence). V shed 6 bases and J shed 2 bases, with 17 bases lying between them. CDR3 loop: CASSWTFIGRNQPQHF. CDR3 nucleotides: TGTGCCAGTAGCTGGACTTTCATAGGTCGCAATCAGCCCCAGCATTTT.